The source of this TCR beta chain is a study of T cell responses to AZD1222 COVID-19 vaccine. General study results and limits: Of the AZD1222 recipients, only 5 to 7 were seropositive at baseline.

The protocol was immunoSEQ multiplex PCR, while the TCRdb copy is restricted to in-frame clones and leaves out a portion. Found here are some 180,000 clones, about 93% of them singletons; the top ten hold roughly 2%. On this clone: The target antigen is unknown.

Germline lookup yields CDR1 LGHDT and CDR2 YNNKEL (reference sequence). This CDR3 has 12 amino acids. The V gene lost 3 bases and the J gene lost 12 bases, with 9 bases spanning the gap. The starting material was peripheral blood, obtained 28 days after the second AZD1222 dose. The origin of this receptor is an adult who received the AZD1222 COVID-19 vaccine. The chain joins TRBV3-1 (or the pseudogene TRBV3-2) to TRBJ1-6; D not resolved. The CDR3 reads CASSQGGGPLHF. The CDR3 DNA reads TGTGCCAGCAGCCAGGGAGGAGGACCCCTCCACTTT.